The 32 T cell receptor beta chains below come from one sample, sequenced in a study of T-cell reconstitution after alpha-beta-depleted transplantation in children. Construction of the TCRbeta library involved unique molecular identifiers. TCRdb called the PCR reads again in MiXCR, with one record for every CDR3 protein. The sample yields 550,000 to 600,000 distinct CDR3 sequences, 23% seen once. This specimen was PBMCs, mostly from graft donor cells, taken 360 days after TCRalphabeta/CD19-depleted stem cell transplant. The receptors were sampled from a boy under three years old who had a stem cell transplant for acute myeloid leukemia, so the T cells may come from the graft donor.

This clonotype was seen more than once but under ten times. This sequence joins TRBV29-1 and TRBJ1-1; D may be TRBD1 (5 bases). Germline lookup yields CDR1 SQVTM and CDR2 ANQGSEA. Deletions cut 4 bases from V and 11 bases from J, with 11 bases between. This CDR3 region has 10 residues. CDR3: CSVVGLEAFF. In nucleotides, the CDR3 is TGCAGCGTTGTGGGGCTGGAGGCTTTCTTT.

CDR3 sequence reads: CASSFLTGGQPQHF. CDR3 in DNA: TGTGCCAGCAGTTTCCTGACAGGCGGGCAGCCCCAGCATTTT. The chain recombines TRBV12-3 or TRBV12-4 with TRBJ1-5; tentatively, D is TRBD1 (6 bases). Trimming took off 3 bases at V and 7 bases at J, with 13 bases between the two ends. This CDR3 region has 14 residues.

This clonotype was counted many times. CDR3 nucleotide sequence: TGTGCCAGCAGCTTGAAGTCTAGCGGCTACGAGCAGTACTTC. Its translation: CASSLKSSGYEQYF. This sequence joins TRBV5-5 and TRBJ2-7; 7 bases match TRBD2. Germline-derived CDR1 and CDR2 are SGHKS and YYEKEE (reference sequence). With 1 base clipped from V and 3 bases from J, the junction kept 4 bases outside the gene matches. The CDR3 is 14 residues long. Full variable domain (remainder filled in from reference TRBV5-5 and TRBJ2-7): DAGVTQSPTHLIKTRGQQVTLRCSPISGHKSVSWYQQVLGQGPQFIFQYYEKEERGRGNFPDRFSARQFPNYSSELNVNALLLGDSALYLCASSLKSSGYEQYFGPGTRLTVT.

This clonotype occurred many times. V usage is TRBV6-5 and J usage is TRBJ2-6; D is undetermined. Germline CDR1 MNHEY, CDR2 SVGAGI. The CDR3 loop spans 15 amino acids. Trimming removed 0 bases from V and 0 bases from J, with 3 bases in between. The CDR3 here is CASSYSDSGANVLTF. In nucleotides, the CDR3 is TGTGCCAGCAGTTACTCGGACTCTGGGGCCAACGTCCTGACTTTC.

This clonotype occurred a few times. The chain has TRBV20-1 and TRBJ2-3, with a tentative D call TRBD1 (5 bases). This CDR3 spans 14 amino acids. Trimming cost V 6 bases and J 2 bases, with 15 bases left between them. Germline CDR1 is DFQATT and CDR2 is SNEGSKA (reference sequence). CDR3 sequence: CSAPGHRFTDTQYF. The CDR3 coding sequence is TGCAGTGCCCCCGGACACCGATTCACAGATACGCAGTATTTT.

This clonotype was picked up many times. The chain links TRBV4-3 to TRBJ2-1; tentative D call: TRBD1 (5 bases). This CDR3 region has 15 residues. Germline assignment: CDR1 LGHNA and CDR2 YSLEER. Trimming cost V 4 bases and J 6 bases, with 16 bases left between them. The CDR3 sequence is CASSLQGIKINEQFF. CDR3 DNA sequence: TGCGCCAGCAGCCTCCAGGGAATTAAAATCAATGAGCAGTTCTTC.

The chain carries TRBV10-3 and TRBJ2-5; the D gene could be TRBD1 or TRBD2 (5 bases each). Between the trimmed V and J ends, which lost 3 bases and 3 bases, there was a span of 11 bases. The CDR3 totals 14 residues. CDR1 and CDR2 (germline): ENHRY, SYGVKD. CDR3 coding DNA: TGTGCCATCAGTGAACCAGGGACCAAAGAGACCCAGTACTTC. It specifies CAISEPGTKETQYF.

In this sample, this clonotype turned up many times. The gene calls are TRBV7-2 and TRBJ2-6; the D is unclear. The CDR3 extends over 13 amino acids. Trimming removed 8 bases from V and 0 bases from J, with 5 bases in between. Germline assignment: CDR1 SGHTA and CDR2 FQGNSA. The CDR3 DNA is TGTGCCAGCGGTTCCTCTGGGGCCAACGTCCTGACTTTC. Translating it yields CASGSSGANVLTF.

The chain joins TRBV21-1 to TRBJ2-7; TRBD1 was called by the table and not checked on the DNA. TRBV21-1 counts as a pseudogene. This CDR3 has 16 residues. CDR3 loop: CASNPRTGPDNGEQYF. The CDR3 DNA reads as TGTGCCAGCAACCCACGGACAGGGCCCGATAACGGCGAGCAGTACTTC.

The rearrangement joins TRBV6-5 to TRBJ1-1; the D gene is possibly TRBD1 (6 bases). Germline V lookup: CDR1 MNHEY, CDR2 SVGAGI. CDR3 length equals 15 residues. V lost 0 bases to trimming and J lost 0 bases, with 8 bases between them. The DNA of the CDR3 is TGTGCCAGCAGTTACTCCGGGGGCCTGAACACTGAAGCTTTCTTT. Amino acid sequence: CASSYSGGLNTEAFF.

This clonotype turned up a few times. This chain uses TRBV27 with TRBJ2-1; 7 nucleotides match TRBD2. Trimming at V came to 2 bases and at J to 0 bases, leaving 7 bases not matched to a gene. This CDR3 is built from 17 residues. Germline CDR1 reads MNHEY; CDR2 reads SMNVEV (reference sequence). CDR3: CASSLPASGHSYNEQFF. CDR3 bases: TGTGCCAGCAGTTTACCGGCTAGCGGACACTCCTACAATGAGCAGTTCTTC.

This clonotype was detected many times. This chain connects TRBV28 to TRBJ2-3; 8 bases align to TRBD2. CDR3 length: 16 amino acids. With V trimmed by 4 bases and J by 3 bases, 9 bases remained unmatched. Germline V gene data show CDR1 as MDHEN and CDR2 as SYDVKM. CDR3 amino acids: CASSSAEGGRTDTQYF. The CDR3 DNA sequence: TGTGCCAGCAGTTCAGCAGAGGGCGGGAGGACAGATACGCAGTATTTT.

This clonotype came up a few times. CDR3 in DNA: TGCAGCGTAGAGAGGAGGGACAGGGGATGGGGAGCTTTCTTT. It is translated as CSVERRDRGWGAFF. The chain employs TRBV29-1 and TRBJ1-1, with 10 bases matching TRBD1. This CDR3 has 14 residues. V trimming: 6 bases; J trimming: 10 bases; junction bases outside the gene matches: 14. The germline V gene encodes CDR1 SQVTM and CDR2 ANQGSEA.

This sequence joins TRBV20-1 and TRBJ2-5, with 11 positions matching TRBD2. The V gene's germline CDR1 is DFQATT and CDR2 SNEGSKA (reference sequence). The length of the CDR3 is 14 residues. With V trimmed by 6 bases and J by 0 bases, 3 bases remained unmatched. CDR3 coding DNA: TGCAGTGCAAATAGCGGGGGGGACCAAGAGACCCAGTACTTC. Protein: CSANSGGDQETQYF.

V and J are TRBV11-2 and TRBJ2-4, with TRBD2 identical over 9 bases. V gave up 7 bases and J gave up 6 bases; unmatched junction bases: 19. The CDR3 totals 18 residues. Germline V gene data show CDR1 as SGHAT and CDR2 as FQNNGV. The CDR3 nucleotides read TGTGCCAGCACCCTGAAGCCAGGCGCGGGGGGGCAGGGAAACATTCAGTACTTC. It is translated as CASTLKPGAGGQGNIQYF.

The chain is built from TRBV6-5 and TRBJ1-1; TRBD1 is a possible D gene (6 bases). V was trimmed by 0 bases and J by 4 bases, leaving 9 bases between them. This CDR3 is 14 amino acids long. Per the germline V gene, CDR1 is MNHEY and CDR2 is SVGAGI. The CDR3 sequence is CASSYSPGATEAFF. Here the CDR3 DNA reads TGTGCCAGCAGTTACTCACCAGGGGCCACTGAAGCTTTCTTT.

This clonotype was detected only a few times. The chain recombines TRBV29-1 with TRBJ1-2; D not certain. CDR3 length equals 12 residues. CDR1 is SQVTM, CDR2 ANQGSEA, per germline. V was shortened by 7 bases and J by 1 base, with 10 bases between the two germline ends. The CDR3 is CSARSGNYGYTF. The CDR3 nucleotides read TGCAGCGCTCGGTCCGGTAACTATGGCTACACCTTC. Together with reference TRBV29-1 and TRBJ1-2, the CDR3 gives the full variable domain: SAVISQKPSRDICQRGTSLTIQCQVDSQVTMMFWYRQQPGQSLTLIATANQGSEATYESGFVIDKFPISRPNLTFSTLTVSNMSPEDSSIYLCSARSGNYGYTFGSGTRLTVV.

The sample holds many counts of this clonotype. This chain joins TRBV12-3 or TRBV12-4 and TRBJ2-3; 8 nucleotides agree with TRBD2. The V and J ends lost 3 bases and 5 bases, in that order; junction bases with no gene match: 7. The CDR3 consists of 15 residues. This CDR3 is CASSLVRGARDTQYF. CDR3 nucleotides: TGTGCCAGCAGTTTGGTGCGGGGGGCGAGAGATACGCAGTATTTT.

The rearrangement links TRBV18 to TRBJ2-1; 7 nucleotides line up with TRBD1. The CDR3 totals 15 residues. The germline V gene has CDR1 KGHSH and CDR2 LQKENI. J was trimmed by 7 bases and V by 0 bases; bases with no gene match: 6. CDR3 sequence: CASSPPGQPSNEQFF. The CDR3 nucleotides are TGTGCCAGCTCACCACCGGGACAGCCCTCGAATGAGCAGTTCTTC.

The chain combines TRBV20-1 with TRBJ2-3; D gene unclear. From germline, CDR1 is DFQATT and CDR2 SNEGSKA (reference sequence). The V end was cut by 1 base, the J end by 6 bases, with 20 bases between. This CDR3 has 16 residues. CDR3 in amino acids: CSARGWDGPLVDTQYF. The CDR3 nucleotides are TGCAGTGCTAGAGGTTGGGATGGCCCTTTGGTGGATACGCAGTATTTT.

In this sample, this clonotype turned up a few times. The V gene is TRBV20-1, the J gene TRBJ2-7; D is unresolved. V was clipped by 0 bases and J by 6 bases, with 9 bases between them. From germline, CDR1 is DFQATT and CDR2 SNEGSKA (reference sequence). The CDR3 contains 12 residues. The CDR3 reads CSARDHGSEQYF. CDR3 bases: TGCAGTGCTAGAGATCACGGGTCCGAGCAGTACTTC.

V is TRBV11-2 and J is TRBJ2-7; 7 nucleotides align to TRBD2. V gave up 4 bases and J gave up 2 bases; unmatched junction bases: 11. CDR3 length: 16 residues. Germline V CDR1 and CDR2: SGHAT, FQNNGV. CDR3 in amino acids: CASSSLRRGSPYEQYF. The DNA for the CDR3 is TGTGCCAGCAGCTCATTACGGCGGGGGAGCCCCTACGAGCAGTACTTC. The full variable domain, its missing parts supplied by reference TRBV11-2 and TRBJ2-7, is EAGVAQSPRYKIIEKRQSVAFWCNPISGHATLYWYQQILGQGPKLLIQFQNNGVVDDSQLPKDRFSAERLKGVDSTLKIQPAKLEDSAVYLCASSSLRRGSPYEQYFGPGTRLTVT.

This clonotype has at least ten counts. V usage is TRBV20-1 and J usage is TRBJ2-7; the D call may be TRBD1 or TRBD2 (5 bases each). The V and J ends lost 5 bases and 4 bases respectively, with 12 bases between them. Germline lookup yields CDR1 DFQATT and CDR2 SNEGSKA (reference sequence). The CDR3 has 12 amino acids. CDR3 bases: TGCAGTGCTCGGGGACGAGCTTACGAGCAGTACGTC. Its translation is CSARGRAYEQYV.

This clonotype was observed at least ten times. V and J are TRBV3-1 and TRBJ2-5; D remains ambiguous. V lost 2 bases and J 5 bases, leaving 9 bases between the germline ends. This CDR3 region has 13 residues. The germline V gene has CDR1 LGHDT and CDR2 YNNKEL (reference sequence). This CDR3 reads CASSQPVTETQYF. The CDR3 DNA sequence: TGTGCCAGCAGCCAACCGGTTACGGAGACCCAGTACTTC.

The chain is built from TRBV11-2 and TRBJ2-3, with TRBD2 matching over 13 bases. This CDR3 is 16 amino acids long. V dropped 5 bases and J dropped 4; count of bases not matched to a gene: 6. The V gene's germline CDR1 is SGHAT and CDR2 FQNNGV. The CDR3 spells CASSGGTSGESDTQYF. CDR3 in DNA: TGTGCCAGCAGCGGCGGGACTAGCGGGGAGTCAGATACGCAGTATTTT.

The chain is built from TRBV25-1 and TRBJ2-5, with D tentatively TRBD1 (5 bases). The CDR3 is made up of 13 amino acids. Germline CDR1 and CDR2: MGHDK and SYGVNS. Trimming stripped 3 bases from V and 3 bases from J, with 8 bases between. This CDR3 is CASSDGREETQYF. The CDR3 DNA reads TGTGCCAGCAGTGACGGCAGGGAAGAGACCCAGTACTTC.

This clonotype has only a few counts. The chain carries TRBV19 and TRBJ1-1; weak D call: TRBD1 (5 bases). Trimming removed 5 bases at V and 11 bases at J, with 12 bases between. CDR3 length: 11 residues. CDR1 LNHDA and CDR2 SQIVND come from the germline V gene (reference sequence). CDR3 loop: CASSRDRAAFF. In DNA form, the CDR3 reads TGTGCCAGTAGTCGGGACCGTGCGGCTTTCTTT.

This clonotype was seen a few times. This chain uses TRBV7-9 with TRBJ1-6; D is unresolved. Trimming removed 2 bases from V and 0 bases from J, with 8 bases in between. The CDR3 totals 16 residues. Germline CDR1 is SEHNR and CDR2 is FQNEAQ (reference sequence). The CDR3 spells CASSLFGNSYNSPLHF. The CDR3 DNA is TGTGCCAGCAGCTTATTTGGGAACTCCTATAATTCACCCCTCCACTTT.

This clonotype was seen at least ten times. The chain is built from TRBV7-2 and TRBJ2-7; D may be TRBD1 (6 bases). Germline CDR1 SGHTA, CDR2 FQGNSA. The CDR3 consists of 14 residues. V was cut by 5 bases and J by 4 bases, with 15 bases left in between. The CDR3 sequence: CASSHRGHQYEQYF. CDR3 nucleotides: TGTGCCAGCAGCCACCGGGGACACCAGTACGAGCAGTACTTC.

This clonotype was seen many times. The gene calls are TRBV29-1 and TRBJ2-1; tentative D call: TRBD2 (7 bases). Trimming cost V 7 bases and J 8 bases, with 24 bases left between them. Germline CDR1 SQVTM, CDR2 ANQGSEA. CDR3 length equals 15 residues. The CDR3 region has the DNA TGCAGCGGTGGCGAGTTAGGGGGAGGGGGACATGAGCAGTTCTTC. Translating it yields CSGGELGGGGHEQFF.

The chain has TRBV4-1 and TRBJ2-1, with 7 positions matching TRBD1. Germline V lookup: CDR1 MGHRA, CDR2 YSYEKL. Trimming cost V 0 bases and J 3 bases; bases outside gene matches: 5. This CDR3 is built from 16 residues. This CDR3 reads CASSQDRGTVYNEQFF. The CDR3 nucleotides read TGCGCCAGCAGCCAAGATCGAGGGACAGTCTACAATGAGCAGTTCTTC.

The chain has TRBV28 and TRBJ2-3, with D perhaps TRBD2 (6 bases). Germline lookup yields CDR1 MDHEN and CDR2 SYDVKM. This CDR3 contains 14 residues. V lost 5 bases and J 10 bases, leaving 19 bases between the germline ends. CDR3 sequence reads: CASSIGWGAGAQYF. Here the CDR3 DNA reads TGTGCCAGCAGTATCGGATGGGGAGCGGGTGCGCAGTATTTT.